This T cell receptor beta chain was captured by sequencing in a study of T-cell reconstitution after alpha-beta-depleted transplantation in children (dated by TCRdb to the mid-2010s). For context, the study as a whole: Using TCR repertoire profiling, the study followed T-cell immune reconstitution in a quantitative way in children after TCRalphabeta/CD19-depleted allogeneic hematopoietic cell transplantation. Study-wide conclusions, independent of this receptor: Over the following months the frequencies of hyperexpanded clones went down, and after one year T-cell counts and TCRbeta diversity were mostly credited to newly produced T cells. The high TCRbeta diversity at day 60 in some patients was ascribed to recipient T cells and intrathymic progenitors that had survived conditioning. Apparently early alphabetaT-cell count recovery about two months after transplant reportedly relied on only several hundred rapidly expanded clones derived from non-depleted graft cells.

In the paper's terms, the treatment or condition label means: allogeneic hematopoietic cell transplantation with graft depleted of TCRalphabeta T cells and CD19 B cells. TCRalphabeta/CD19-depleted allogeneic hematopoietic cell grafts were given to the transplant recipients, all of whom were children. As encoded in the germline V gene, CDR1 is SGDLS while CDR2 is YYNGEE. The CDR3 has 18 amino acids, counting the end cysteine and phenylalanine. Here the CDR3 DNA is all that survives: 54 bases in frame from base 1. V lost 1 base and J lost 5 bases, and the count of bases not matched to a germline gene is 6. Libraries were made using PCR. For sequencing, an Illumina HiSeq 2500 was employed. To normalize quantification of the TCRbeta repertoire, the TCR libraries were built with molecular barcoding that relied on unique molecular identifiers. TCRdb redid the processing of the public reads, applying fastp at Q25 and MiXCR, and retained in-frame beta chains. For every CDR3 protein sequence, its rows merge into one entry that carries the most common genes and DNA. In all, the sample holds some 830,000 distinct CDR3 sequences, and 15% to 20% of those were seen once. Of the sample, approximately 5% is held by the ten largest clones.

In regard to this clonotype: Its cognate antigen has yet to be identified. No base quality information exists; no much larger clone differs at one position.

This specimen was PBMCs, mostly from graft donor cells, taken 360 days after TCRalphabeta/CD19-depleted stem cell transplant. This chain is built from TRBV9 and TRBJ2-1; the junction holds 16 bases that match TRBD2. This receptor was taken from a male patient between 10 and 17 years old who had a stem cell transplant for acute lymphoblastic leukemia, so the T cells may come from the graft donor. The CDR3 corresponds to CASSVTGGLAGGNNEQFF. The nucleotide sequence reads as follows: TGTGCCAGCAGCGTAACAGGGGGACTAGCGGGAGGGAACAATGAGCAGTTCTTC. With the portions outside the CDR3 filled from the reference TRBV9 and TRBJ2-1 genes, the complete variable region becomes DSGVTQTPKHLITATGQRVTLRCSPRSGDLSVYWYQQSLDQGLQFLIQYYNGEERAKGNILERFSAQQFPDLHSELNLSSLELGDSALYFCASSVTGGLAGGNNEQFFGPGTRLTVL.